This TCR beta chain was identified during a study of T-cell memory formation after mild COVID-19. Whole-study findings and limits: CD4+ bias marked clones expanding day 15 to 37, unlike balanced contracting clones. CM and EM subsets held most contracting CD4+ clones; EMRA held CD8+ ones.

This CDR3 is built from 13 residues. The germline gives CDR1 MGHDK, CDR2 SYGVNS. V lost 2 bases to trimming and J lost 2 bases, with 4 bases between them. About this clonotype itself: Its antigen is undetermined.

In TCRdb, the 5' RACE reads were re-called with MiXCR into one record per CDR3 protein. The table lists fewer than 600,000 distinct CDR3 sequences, less than 25% of them singletons, with about 8.7% in the top ten. The origin of this receptor is an adult woman who had mild COVID-19 (a few samples of this study predate the infection). Cell type and time point are not known. The specimen was PBMCs or a T cell subset sorted from them (not recorded which). The V and J genes are TRBV25-1 and TRBJ2-1; D is unresolved. The CDR3 DNA sequence: TGTGCCAGCAGTGAAGGGCCCTACAATGAGCAGTTCTTC. Amino acids: CASSEGPYNEQFF. The whole variable domain, filled in from reference TRBV25-1 and TRBJ2-1, reads EADIYQTPRYLVIGTGKKITLECSQTMGHDKMYWYQQDPGMELHLIHYSYGVNSTEKGDLSSESTVSRIRTEHFPLTLESARPSHTSQYLCASSEGPYNEQFFGPGTRLTVL.